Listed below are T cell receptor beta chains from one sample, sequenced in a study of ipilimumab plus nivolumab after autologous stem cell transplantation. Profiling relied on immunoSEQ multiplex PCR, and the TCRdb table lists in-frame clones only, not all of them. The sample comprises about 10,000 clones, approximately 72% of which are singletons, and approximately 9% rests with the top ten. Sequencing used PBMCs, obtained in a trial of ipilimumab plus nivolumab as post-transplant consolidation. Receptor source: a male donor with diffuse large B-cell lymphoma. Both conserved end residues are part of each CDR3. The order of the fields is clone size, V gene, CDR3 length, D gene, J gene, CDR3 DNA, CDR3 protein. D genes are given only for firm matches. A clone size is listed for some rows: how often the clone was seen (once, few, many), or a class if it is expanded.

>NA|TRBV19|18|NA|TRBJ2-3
TGTGCCAGTAGTATAGGGCAGGGGACGTCCTTGTGGGCAGATACGCAGTATTTT
CASSIGQGTSLWADTQYF
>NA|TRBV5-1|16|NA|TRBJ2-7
TGCGCCAGCAGCCTTTATGCCACAGGGAGCTCCTACGAGCAGTACTTC
CASSLYATGSSYEQYF
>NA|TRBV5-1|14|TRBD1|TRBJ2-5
TGCGCCAGCAGCTTGACAGGGGGTGGGGAGACCCAGTACTTC
CASSLTGGGETQYF
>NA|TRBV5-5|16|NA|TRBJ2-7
TGTGCCAGCACCAGGAGAGGGGGGGATAATTCCCACGAGCAGTACTTC
CASTRRGGDNSHEQYF
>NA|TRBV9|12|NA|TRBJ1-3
TGTGCCAGCAGCGTAGAGGGGAACACCATATATTTT
CASSVEGNTIYF
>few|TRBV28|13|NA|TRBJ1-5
TGTGCCAGCCGGCGCAGGGATTGGGAGCCCCAGCATTTT
CASRRRDWEPQHF
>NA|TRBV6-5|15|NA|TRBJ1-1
TGTGCCAGCAGTTACTCGACGACAGCGAACACTGAAGCTTTCTTT
CASSYSTTANTEAFF
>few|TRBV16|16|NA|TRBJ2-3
TGTGCCAGCAGCCAATCGTTGACACAACTCACAGATACGCAGTATTTT
CASSQSLTQLTDTQYF
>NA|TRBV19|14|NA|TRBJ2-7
TGTGCCAGTAGTATCGGGGACAACTCCTACGAGCAGTACTTC
CASSIGDNSYEQYF
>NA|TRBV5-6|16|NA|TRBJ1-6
TGTGCCAGCAGCTGGCGGGTCAACTCCTATAATTCACCCCTCCACTTT
CASSWRVNSYNSPLHF
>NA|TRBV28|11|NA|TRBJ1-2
TGTGCCAGCAGTTTGCTTTACGGCTACACCTTC
CASSLLYGYTF
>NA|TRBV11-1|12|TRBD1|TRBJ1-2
TGTGCCAGCAGCTTCCGGGACAGTGGCTACACCTTC
CASSFRDSGYTF
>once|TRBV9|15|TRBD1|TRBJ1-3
TGTGCCAGCAGCGTCACAGGGGGGACTGGAAACACCATATATTTT
CASSVTGGTGNTIYF
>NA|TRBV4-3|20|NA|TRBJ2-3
TGCGCCAGCAGCCAAGTCCCCACCGGAGCGGCAGAGACTAGCACAGATACGCAGTATTTT
CASSQVPTGAAETSTDTQYF
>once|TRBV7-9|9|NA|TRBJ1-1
TGTGCCAGCAGCTTATCGGGAGGTTTT
CASSLSGGF
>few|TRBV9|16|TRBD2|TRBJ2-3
TGTGCCAGCAGCGTAGCTCCGGGGGGGCCATCAGATACGCAGTATTTT
CASSVAPGGPSDTQYF
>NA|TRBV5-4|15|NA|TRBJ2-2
TGTGCCAGCAGCAGGGACCGGAGGGACACCGGGGAGCTGTTTTTT
CASSRDRRDTGELFF
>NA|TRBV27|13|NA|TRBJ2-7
TGTGCCAGCAGTTCCCCGGGACATGTCGAGCAGTACTTC
CASSSPGHVEQYF
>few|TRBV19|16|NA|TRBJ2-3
TGTGCCAGTAGTGCCGTCACTAGGTTAATTAGAGATACGCAGTATTTT
CASSAVTRLIRDTQYF
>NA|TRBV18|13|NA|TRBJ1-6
TGTGCCAGGGGGAGCTCCTATAATTCACCCCTCCACTTT
CARGSSYNSPLHF
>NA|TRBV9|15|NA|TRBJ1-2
TGTGCCAGCAGCACCAGAGCCATAGAGAGCTATGGCTACACCTTC
CASSTRAIESYGYTF
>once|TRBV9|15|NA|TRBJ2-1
TGTGCCAGCAGCGTACTACGGGGCTCCTACAATGAGCAGTTCTTC
CASSVLRGSYNEQFF
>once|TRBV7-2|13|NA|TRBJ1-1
TGTGCCAGCAGCCCGCTAGAGGGTCCTGAAGCTTTCTTT
CASSPLEGPEAFF
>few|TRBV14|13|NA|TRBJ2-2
TGTGCCAGCAGCCAGGTCTGGGACGGGGAGCTGTTTTTT
CASSQVWDGELFF
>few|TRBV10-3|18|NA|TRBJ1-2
TGTGCCATCAGTGATTCGGGGATCTCTGATCCGACGTCCTATGGCTACACCTTC
CAISDSGISDPTSYGYTF
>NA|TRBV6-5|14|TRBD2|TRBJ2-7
TGTGCCAGCAGTTACCGGGAGGGATCCTACGAGCAGTACTTC
CASSYREGSYEQYF
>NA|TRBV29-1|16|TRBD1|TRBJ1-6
TGCAGCGTTGTGGGGGCCGACAGGGCGTGTGGGTCACCCCTCCACTTT
CSVVGADRACGSPLHF
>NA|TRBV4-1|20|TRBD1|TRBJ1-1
TGCGCCAGCAGCGAAGGCGCGACCCCAAACCCGATTGACAGGGACACTGAAGCTTTCTTT
CASSEGATPNPIDRDTEAFF
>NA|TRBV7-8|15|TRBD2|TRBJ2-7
TGTGCCAGCAGCATAAGCGGGGGGGCATGGTACGAGCAGTACTTC
CASSISGGAWYEQYF
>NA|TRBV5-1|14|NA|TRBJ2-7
TGCGCCAGCAGCTTGTCAGAGACCTACGGAGAGCAGTACTTC
CASSLSETYGEQYF